This T cell receptor beta chain came from a study of Graves' ophthalmopathy and Graves' hyperthyroidism. In its sample, this clonotype was seen a few times. Given a much more abundant clone one base away, this may be a read error. Amplified material comprised TCR beta CDR3 regions derived from RNA transcripts. A first-round RT-PCR used HTBI primers, followed by a second-round multiplex PCR. TCRdb re-called the multiplex PCR reads through MiXCR, storing one row per CDR3 protein. The data hold around 1,200,000 distinct CDR3 sequences, with 35% to 45% observed a single time. Sequencing was done on a sample of peripheral blood or thyroid tissue (not recorded which). This sequence originates from an adult man with Graves' hyperthyroidism.

Here the CDR3 DNA reads TGTGCCAGCAGCTCCGCGAAGACTAGCGGGAGAGAGACCCAGTACTTC. As protein: CASSSAKTSGRETQYF. The J gene is TRBJ2-5, the V gene TRBV7-2; 12 bases fit TRBD2. This CDR3 has 16 residues. In germline, CDR1 is SGHTA, CDR2 FQGNSA. With 4 bases clipped from V and 4 bases from J, the junction kept 7 bases outside the gene matches.